Listed below are T cell receptor beta chains from one sample, sequenced in a study of blood T cell repertoires in COVID-19. The assay was immunoSEQ multiplex PCR, and TCRdb's table has in-frame clones only and misses some. Seen here are 150,000 or so clones, roughly nine tenths observed once, and the top ten hold 15% to 20%. Input material: peripheral blood. Receptor source: a man aged 55 to 69 with active or convalescent COVID-19. CDR3s include the opening cysteine and the closing phenylalanine or tryptophan. A D gene is named only where the DNA matches it firmly. A clone size is listed for some rows: how often the clone was seen (once, few, many), or a class if it is expanded.

few TRBJ2-7 TRBD2 TRBV10-1 15 TGCGCCAGCAGTGAAGGACTAGCGGGAGCCTACGAGCAGTACTTC CASSEGLAGAYEQYF
. TRBJ1-5 TRBD1 TRBV7-2 17 TGTGCCAGCAGCTTAGTTGGGGGACAGGGGCTTCATCAGCCCCAGCATTTT CASSLVGGQGLHQPQHF
. TRBJ2-7 . TRBV4-2 15 TGTGCCAGCAGCCAAGGGGCGGGTCCCTCCTACGAGCAGTACTTC CASSQGAGPSYEQYF
. TRBJ1-1 TRBD1 TRBV19 13 TGTGCCACCCGGGGACAGTTGAACACTGAAGCTTTCTTT CATRGQLNTEAFF
once TRBJ1-2 . TRBV6-5 13 TGTGCCAGCAGTTATGGAACAGACTATGGCTACACCTTC CASSYGTDYGYTF
. TRBJ2-3 TRBD1 TRBV19 15 TGTGCCAGTACAAGGACAGGGGCCTACACAGATACGCAGTATTTT CASTRTGAYTDTQYF
. TRBJ2-7 TRBD2 TRBV6-5 16 TGTGCCAGCAGTTACTTGGCAGGGACTAGCGGTTACGAGCAGTACTTC CASSYLAGTSGYEQYF
. TRBJ2-1 TRBD2 TRBV7-6 19 TGTGCCAGCAGCTTAGTGCCTAGCGGGAGACAGTACTACTACAATGAGCAGTTCTTC CASSLVPSGRQYYYNEQFF
. TRBJ1-1 . TRBV29-1 14 TGCAGCGTGTCACAGGGAGGGTGGAACACTGAAGCTTTCTTT CSVSQGGWNTEAFF
. TRBJ1-5 TRBD1 TRBV7-2 16 TGTGCCAGCAGCTTAATGGGGACAGGGTTAAATCAGCCCCAGCATTTT CASSLMGTGLNQPQHF
. TRBJ1-2 . TRBV12-3/TRBV12-4 13 TGTGCCAGCAGCCTATGGGGGGGGACGGGCTACACCTTC CASSLWGGTGYTF
. TRBJ2-7 TRBD1 TRBV11-3 15 TGTGCCAGCAGCCCGGGGACAGGGATGGGCTACGAGCAGTACTTC CASSPGTGMGYEQYF
. TRBJ2-1 . TRBV10-2 13 TGCGCCACCATTAGTGAGATATACAATGAGCAGTTCTTC CATISEIYNEQFF
. TRBJ1-2 TRBD1 TRBV5-6 13 TGTGCCAGCAGCTTAAGACAGGGGGGTGGCTACACCTTC CASSLRQGGGYTF
. TRBJ2-7 TRBD2 TRBV6-5 16 TGTGCCAGCAGTTACAATTTGGCTAGCGGGCTGTACGAGCAGTACTTC CASSYNLASGLYEQYF
. TRBJ2-1 TRBD2 TRBV10-2 17 TGCGCCAGCAGTGAGTTTAGACTAGCGGGACCACTCAATGAGCAGTTCTTC CASSEFRLAGPLNEQFF
. TRBJ2-6 . TRBV19 16 TGTGCCAGTAGTATTCCCAGGGGCTCTGGGGCCAACGTCCTGACTTTC CASSIPRGSGANVLTF
. TRBJ1-5 TRBD1 TRBV9 13 TGTGCCAGCTCAAGGGGGCAATATCAGCCCCAGCATTTT CASSRGQYQPQHF
. TRBJ2-3 TRBD2 TRBV6-5 13 TGTGCCAGCAGTAGGACTAGCGGAGATACGCAGTATTTT CASSRTSGDTQYF
. TRBJ2-2 TRBD1 TRBV9 15 TGTGCCAGCAGCGCTGGGACAGGGTGGGCCGGGGAGCTGTTTTTT CASSAGTGWAGELFF
. TRBJ1-6 . TRBV6-5 16 TGTGCCAGCAGTTACTCGCAGGGTACCTCTAATTCACCCCTCCACTTT CASSYSQGTSNSPLHF
. TRBJ2-7 . TRBV20-1 11 TGCAGTGCGCCAACAGGGTACGAGCAGTACTTC CSAPTGYEQYF
. TRBJ1-2 TRBD1 TRBV28 14 TGTGCCAGCTCAGAGGGGGCAGATAACTATGGCTACACCTTC CASSEGADNYGYTF
. TRBJ2-6 . TRBV5-4 16 TGTGCCAGCAGCTTGGGTTCGGGGGCTGGGGCCAACGTCCTGACTTTC CASSLGSGAGANVLTF
few TRBJ1-2 . TRBV6-4 13 TGTGCCAGCAGTGACTCCCGCAGATATGGCTACACCTTC CASSDSRRYGYTF
. TRBJ2-4 . TRBV4-2 15 TGTGCCAGCAGCCAAGTGTGGACTTCTGAAAACATTCAGTACTTC CASSQVWTSENIQYF
once TRBJ1-3 TRBD1 TRBV5-1 15 TGCGCCAGCAGCCTCGGACAGGTAGCTGGAAACACCATATATTTT CASSLGQVAGNTIYF
. TRBJ1-1 . TRBV7-9 15 TGTGCCAGCAGCTCCTTTGGGGGGAAGAACACTGAAGCTTTCTTT CASSSFGGKNTEAFF
. TRBJ1-1 . TRBV6-5 14 TGTGCCAGCAGTACCGAGACAGGGAACACTGAAGCTTTCTTT CASSTETGNTEAFF
few TRBJ1-2 TRBD1 TRBV7-2 14 TGTGCCAGCAGCCCGGACAGGGGGCCGGATGGCTACACCTTC CASSPDRGPDGYTF
. TRBJ1-1 . TRBV10-2 15 TGCGCCAGCAGTGACAGGGGTAGTTGGGACACTGAAGCTTTCTTT CASSDRGSWDTEAFF
. TRBJ1-1 . TRBV6-5 14 TGTGTCAGCAGGTGGGGGGGCCGGAACACTGAAGCTTTCTTT CVSRWGGRNTEAFF
. TRBJ1-4 TRBD1 TRBV7-9 15 TGTGCCAGCAGCTTACAGGACAGGGTACTCGAAAAACTGTTTTTT CASSLQDRVLEKLFF
once TRBJ1-1 . TRBV6-5 12 TGTGCCAGCACCTCGGGTATCCCTGAAGCTTTCTTT CASTSGIPEAFF
. TRBJ2-1 TRBD2 TRBV6-5 15 TGTGCCAGCAGTTACGCGGGAGGGGTTAACAATGAGCAGTTCTTC CASSYAGGVNNEQFF
. TRBJ2-7 . TRBV3-1/TRBV3-2 14 TGTGCCAGCAGCCAAGATCCCGGGATCTACGAGCAGTACTTC CASSQDPGIYEQYF
. TRBJ2-3 . TRBV19 15 TGTGCCAGTAGTATATGGGGCTTGGGTACAGATACGCAGTATTTT CASSIWGLGTDTQYF
. TRBJ2-7 TRBD2 TRBV7-9 14 TGTGCCAGCGGAGTAGCGGGGAACTCCTACGAGCAGTACTTC CASGVAGNSYEQYF
. TRBJ1-5 . TRBV18 15 TGTGCCAGCTCACCGGTAGGGGGGGCCGAGCAGCCCCAGCATTTT CASSPVGGAEQPQHF
. TRBJ1-5 TRBD1 TRBV30 15 TGTGCCTGGACTGGACAGGGGGCGCTTAATCAGCCCCAGCATTTT CAWTGQGALNQPQHF
. TRBJ1-1 . TRBV14 14 TGTGCCAGCAGCCATCTGGGAGGAGGCACTGAAGCTTTCTTT CASSHLGGGTEAFF
. TRBJ1-2 . TRBV7-9 17 TGTGCCAGCAGCTTATCCCCAGGGCAAAAGGGAATGGGTGGCTACACCTTC CASSLSPGQKGMGGYTF
once TRBJ2-7 . TRBV5-1 13 TGCGCCAGCAGCTTAGACCGATTACGAGGGCAGTACTTC CASSLDRLRGQYF
. TRBJ1-3 . TRBV12-5 13 TGTGCTAGTGGTTTGGACCAGTGGAACACCATATATTTT CASGLDQWNTIYF
once TRBJ1-2 . TRBV27 13 TGTGCCAGCATCCAACGGGGTGACTATGGCTACACCTTC CASIQRGDYGYTF
. TRBJ1-3 . TRBV18 17 TGTGCCAGCTCACCGTCATTGGGCTATTTGGCAGGAAACACCATATATTTT CASSPSLGYLAGNTIYF
. TRBJ1-6 . TRBV19 14 TGTGCCAGTAGTACAGCAGGTTCCAGTTCACCCCTCCACTTT CASSTAGSSSPLHF
. TRBJ1-2 . TRBV19 15 TGTGCCAGTAGTATAGTTGGGAGGAGAAACTATGGCTACACCTTC CASSIVGRRNYGYTF
. TRBJ2-3 . TRBV28 14 TGTGCCAGCAGTTTATCGCGTCCAGGGTATACGCAGTATTTT CASSLSRPGYTQYF
. TRBJ1-5 TRBD1 TRBV2 14 TGTGCCAGCAGTACACAGGGGGGTGGTCAGCCCCAGCATTTT CASSTQGGGQPQHF
few TRBJ2-3 TRBD2 TRBV7-6 19 TGTGCCAGCAGCCCCCGTACGGGACTAGCTGGGTCGAGCACAGATACGCAGTATTTT CASSPRTGLAGSSTDTQYF
. TRBJ1-4 . TRBV5-1 14 TGCGCCAGCAGGATGGAGGGTTTTTATGAAAAACTGTTTTTT CASRMEGFYEKLFF